These 5 T cell receptor beta chains originate from one sample sequenced in a study of tumor and adjacent non-tumor tissue in lung cancer. No cell sorting was done before RNA was extracted from the tissue. A modified ARM-PCR protocol with three rounds of nested PCR amplified TCRbeta. TCRdb reprocessed the multiplex PCR reads with MiXCR, giving one entry per CDR3 protein. Here the sample spans roughly 81,000 distinct CDR3 sequences, around 59% being singletons. Sequenced material: lung tumor tissue. These receptors were collected from a man between 65 and 85 years old with non-small cell lung cancer.

This clonotype has at least ten counts. This chain uses TRBV6-5 with TRBJ2-4, with D hard to call. V was pared by 8 bases and J by 0 bases, with 11 bases between. The CDR3 has 14 amino acids. In germline, CDR1 is MNHEY, CDR2 SVGAGI. CDR3 protein: CASALERAKNIQYF. Here the CDR3 DNA reads TGTGCCAGCGCCCTTGAAAGAGCCAAAAACATTCAGTACTTC.

The table lists this clonotype with many counts. V gene TRBV28 combines with J gene TRBJ2-4; weak D call: TRBD1 (8 bases). CDR3 length equals 17 residues. Germline-derived CDR1 and CDR2 are MDHEN and SYDVKM. The V end was cut by 1 base, the J end by 1 base, with 14 bases between. The CDR3: CASSLFGQGGAKNIQYF. CDR3 nucleotide sequence: TGTGCCAGCAGTTTATTCGGACAGGGAGGGGCCAAAAACATTCAGTACTTC.

A remark on this clonotype: A read error may account for a junction end that differs from germline. The chain is built from TRBV29-1 and TRBJ2-6; D might be TRBD1 or TRBD2, each matching 5 bases. This CDR3 has 17 amino acids. CDR1 SQVTM and CDR2 ANQGSEA come from the germline V gene. The CDR3 sequence: CSVGRHGAGSGANVLTF. The CDR3 DNA reads TGCAGCGTCGGCAGACACGGGGCAGGCTCTGGGGCCAACGTCTTGACTTTC.

Concerning this clonotype: Compared with germline, one end of the junction differs, possibly owing to a read error. CDR3 region: CSVEARGYLEQLF. CDR3 DNA: TGCAGTGTTGAAGCCAGGGGATATCTCGAGCAGCTCTTC. J is TRBJ2-1 and V is TRBV29-1; D perhaps matches TRBD1 (6 bases). The CDR3 runs to 13 residues. Germline V gene sequence: CDR1 SQVTM, CDR2 ANQGSEA.

The count of this clonotype is one. This sequence joins TRBV11-1 and TRBJ2-1; 8 bases fit TRBD2. The trim removed 5 bases at V and 15 bases at J, leaving 21 bases unmatched. The CDR3 totals 16 residues. Germline CDR1 SGHAT, CDR2 FQDESV (reference sequence). CDR3 sequence (DNA): TGTGCCAGCAGCCCCTCTCGGAGCGGGGGCTACAGTGAGTGGTTCTTC. It codes for CASSPSRSGGYSEWFF.